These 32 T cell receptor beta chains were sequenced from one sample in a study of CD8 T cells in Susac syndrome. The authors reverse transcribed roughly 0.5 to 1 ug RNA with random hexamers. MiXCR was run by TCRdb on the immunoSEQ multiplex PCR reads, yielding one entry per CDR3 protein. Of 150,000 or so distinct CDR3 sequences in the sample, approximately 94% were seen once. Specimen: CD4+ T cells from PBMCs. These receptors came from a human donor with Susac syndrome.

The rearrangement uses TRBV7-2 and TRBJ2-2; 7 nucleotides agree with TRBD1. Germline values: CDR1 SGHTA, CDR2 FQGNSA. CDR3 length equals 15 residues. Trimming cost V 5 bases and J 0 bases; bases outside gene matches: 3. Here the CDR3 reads CASSGGQTNTGELFF. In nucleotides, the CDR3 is TGTGCCAGCAGCGGGGGACAGACGAACACCGGGGAGCTGTTTTTT.

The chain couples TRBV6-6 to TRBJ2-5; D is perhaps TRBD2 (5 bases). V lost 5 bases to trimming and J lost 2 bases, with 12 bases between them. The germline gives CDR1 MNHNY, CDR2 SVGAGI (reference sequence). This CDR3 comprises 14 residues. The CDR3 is CASSEDWMQETQYF. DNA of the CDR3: TGTGCCAGCAGTGAGGACTGGATGCAAGAGACCCAGTACTTC.

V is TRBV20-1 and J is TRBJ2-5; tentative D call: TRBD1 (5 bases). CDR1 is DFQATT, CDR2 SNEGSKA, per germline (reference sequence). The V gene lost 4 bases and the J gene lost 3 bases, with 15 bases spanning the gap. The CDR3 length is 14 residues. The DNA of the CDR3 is TGCAGTGCTAACCCCTCTGGCAGGGAAGAGACCCAGTACTTC. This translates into CSANPSGREETQYF.

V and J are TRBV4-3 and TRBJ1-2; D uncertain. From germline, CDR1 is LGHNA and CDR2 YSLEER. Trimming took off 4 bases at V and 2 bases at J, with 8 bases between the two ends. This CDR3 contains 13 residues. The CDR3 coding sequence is TGCGCCAGCAGCCGACGGGGAAACTATGGCTACACCTTC. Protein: CASSRRGNYGYTF.

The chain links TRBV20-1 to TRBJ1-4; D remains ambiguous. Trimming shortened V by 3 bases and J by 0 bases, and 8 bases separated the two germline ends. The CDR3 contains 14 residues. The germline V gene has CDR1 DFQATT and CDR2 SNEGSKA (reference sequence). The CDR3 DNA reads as TGCAGTGCTAGCGAGGACGCAACTAATGAAAAACTGTTTTTT. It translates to CSASEDATNEKLFF.

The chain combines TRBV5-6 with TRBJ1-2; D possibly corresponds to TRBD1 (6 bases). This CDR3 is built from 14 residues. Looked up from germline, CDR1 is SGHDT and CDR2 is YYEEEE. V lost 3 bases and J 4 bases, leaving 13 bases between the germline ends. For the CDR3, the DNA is TGTGCCAGCAGCTCAATTACAGGGTTCTATGGCTACACCTTC. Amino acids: CASSSITGFYGYTF.

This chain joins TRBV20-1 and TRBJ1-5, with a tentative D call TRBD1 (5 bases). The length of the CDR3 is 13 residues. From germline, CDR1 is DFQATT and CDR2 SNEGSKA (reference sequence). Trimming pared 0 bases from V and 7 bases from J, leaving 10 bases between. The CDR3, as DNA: TGCAGTGCTAGAGATCAGGGAGACCAGCCCCAGCATTTT. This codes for CSARDQGDQPQHF.

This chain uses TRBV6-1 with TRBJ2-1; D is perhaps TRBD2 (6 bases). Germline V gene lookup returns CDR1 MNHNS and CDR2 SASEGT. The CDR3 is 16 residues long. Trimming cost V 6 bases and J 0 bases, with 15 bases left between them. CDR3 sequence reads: CASRPTLASSYNEQFF. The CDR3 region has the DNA TGTGCCAGCAGACCCACGCTAGCGAGCTCCTACAATGAGCAGTTCTTC.

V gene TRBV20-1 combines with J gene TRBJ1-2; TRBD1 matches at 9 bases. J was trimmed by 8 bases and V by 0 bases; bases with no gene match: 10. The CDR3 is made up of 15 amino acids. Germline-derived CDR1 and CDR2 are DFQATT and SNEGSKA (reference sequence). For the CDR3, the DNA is TGCAGTGCTAGAGATTTCCGGGACAGGGTGCAAGGCTACACCTTC. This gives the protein CSARDFRDRVQGYTF.

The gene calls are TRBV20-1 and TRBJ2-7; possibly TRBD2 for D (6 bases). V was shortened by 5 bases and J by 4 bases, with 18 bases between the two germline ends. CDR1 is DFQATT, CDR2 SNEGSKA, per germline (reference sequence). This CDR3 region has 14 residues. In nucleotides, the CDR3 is TGCAGTGCTGCGGGGACGTGGAAAGGATACGAGCAGTACTTC. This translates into CSAAGTWKGYEQYF.

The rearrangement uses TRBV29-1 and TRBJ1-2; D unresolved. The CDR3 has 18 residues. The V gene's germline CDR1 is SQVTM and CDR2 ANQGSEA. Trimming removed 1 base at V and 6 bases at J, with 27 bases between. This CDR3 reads CSVEAAVRGPAWEDGYTF. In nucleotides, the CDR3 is TGCAGCGTTGAAGCTGCTGTGCGAGGGCCAGCGTGGGAAGATGGCTACACCTTC.

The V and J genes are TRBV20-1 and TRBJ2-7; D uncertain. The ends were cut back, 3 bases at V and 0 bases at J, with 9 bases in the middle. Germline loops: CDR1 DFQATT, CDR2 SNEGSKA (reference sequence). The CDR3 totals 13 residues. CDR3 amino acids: CSASSRSSYEQYV. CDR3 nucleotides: TGCAGTGCTAGCTCTAGGAGCTCCTACGAGCAGTACGTC.

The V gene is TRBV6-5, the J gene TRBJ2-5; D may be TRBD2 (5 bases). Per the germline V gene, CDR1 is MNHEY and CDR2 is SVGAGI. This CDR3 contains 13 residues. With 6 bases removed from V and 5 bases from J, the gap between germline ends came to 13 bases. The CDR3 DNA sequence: TGTGCCAGCAGCCGAACCACGGGGGAGACCCAGTACTTC. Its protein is CASSRTTGETQYF.

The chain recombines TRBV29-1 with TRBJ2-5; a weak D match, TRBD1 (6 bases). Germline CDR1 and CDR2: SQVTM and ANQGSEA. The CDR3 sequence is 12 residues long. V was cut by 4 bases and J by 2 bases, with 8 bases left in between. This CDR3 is CSVVGQQETQYF. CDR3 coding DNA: TGCAGCGTTGTCGGACAGCAAGAGACCCAGTACTTC.

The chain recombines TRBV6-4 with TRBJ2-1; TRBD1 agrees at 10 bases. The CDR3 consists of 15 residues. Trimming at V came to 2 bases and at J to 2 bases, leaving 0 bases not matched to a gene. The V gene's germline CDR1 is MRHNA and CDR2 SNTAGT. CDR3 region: CASSDGTGAYNEQFF. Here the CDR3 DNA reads TGTGCCAGCAGTGACGGGACAGGGGCCTACAATGAGCAGTTCTTC.

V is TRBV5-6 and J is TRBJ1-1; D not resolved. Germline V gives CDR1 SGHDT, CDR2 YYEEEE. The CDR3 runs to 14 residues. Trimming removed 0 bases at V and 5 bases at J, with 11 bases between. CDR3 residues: CASSLGLPGTEAFF. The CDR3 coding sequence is TGTGCCAGCAGCTTGGGGTTGCCTGGGACTGAAGCTTTCTTT.

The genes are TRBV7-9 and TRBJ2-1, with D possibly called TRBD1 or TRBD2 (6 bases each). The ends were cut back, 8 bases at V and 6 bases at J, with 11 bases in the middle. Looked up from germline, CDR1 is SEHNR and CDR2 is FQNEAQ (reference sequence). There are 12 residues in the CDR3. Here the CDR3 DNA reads TGTGCCAGCTCGCGGGACATCAATGAGCAGTTCTTC. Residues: CASSRDINEQFF. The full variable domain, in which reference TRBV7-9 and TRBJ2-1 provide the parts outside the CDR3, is DTGVSQNPRHKITKRGQNVTFRCDPISEHNRLYWYRQTLGQGPEFLTYFQNEAQLEKSRLLSDRFSAERPKGSFSTLEIQRTEQGDSAMYLCASSRDINEQFFGPGTRLTVL.

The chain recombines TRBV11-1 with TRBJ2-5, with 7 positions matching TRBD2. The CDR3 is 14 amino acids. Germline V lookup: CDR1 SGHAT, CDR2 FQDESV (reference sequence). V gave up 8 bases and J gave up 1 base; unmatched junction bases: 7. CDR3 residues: CASARAGFQETQYF. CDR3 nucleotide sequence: TGTGCCAGCGCTCGAGCGGGGTTCCAAGAGACCCAGTACTTC.

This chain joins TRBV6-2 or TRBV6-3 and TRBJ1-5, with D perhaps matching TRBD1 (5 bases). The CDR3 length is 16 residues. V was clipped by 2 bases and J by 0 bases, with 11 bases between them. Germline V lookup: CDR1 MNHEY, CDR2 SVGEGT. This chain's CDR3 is CASSYPTGPSNQPQHF. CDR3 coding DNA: TGTGCCAGCAGTTACCCCACGGGACCTAGCAATCAGCCCCAGCATTTT.

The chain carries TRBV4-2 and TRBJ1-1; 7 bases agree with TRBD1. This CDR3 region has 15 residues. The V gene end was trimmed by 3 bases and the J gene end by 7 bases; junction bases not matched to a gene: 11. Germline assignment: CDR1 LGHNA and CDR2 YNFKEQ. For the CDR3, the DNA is TGTGCCAGCAGCCACCAAGGGGAGGGGGCCGGTGAAGCTTTCTTT. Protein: CASSHQGEGAGEAFF.

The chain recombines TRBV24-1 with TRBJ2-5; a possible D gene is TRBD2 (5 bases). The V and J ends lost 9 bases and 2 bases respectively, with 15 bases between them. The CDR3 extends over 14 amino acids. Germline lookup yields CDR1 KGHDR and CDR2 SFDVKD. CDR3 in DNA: TGTGCCACCGGTTCTGGAACGGGACAAGAGACCCAGTACTTC. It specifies CATGSGTGQETQYF.

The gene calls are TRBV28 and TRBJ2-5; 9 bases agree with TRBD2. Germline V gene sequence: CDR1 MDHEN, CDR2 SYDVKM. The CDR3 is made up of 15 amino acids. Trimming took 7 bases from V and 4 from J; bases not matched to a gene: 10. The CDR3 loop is CASTAMLAGAETQYF. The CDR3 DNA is TGTGCCAGCACCGCTATGTTAGCGGGGGCAGAGACCCAGTACTTC.

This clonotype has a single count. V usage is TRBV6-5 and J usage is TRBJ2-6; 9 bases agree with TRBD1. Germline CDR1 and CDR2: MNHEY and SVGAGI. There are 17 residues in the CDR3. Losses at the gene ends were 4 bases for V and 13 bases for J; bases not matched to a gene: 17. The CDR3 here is CASSFAQGALGAGVLTF. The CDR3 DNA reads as TGTGCCAGCAGTTTCGCACAGGGGGCGCTGGGTGCTGGAGTCCTGACTTTC.

The CDR3 DNA sequence: TGCAGCGTTCACCGACTGGTGAACACTGAAGCTTTCTTT. This codes for CSVHRLVNTEAFF. V usage is TRBV29-1 and J usage is TRBJ1-1; D not resolved. Germline loops: CDR1 SQVTM, CDR2 ANQGSEA. V was shortened by 5 bases and J by 0 bases, with 10 bases between the two germline ends. The CDR3 is made up of 13 amino acids.

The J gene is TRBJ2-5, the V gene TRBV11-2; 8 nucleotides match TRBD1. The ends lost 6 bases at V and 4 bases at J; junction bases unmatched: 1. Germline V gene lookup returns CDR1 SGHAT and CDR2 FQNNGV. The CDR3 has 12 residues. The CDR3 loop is CASSTGGETQYF. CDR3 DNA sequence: TGTGCCAGCAGTACAGGGGGAGAGACCCAGTACTTC.

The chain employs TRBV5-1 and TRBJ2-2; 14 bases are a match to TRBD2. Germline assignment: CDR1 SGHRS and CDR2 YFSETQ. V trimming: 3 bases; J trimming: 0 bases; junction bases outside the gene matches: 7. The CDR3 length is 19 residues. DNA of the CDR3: TGCGCCAGCAGCTGGTTGGGGACTAGCGGGGGAGCGAACACCGGGGAGCTGTTTTTT. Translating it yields CASSWLGTSGGANTGELFF. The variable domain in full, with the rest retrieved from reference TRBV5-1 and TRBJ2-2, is KAGVTQTPRYLIKTRGQQVTLSCSPISGHRSVSWYQQTPGQGLQFLFEYFSETQRNKGNFPGRFSGRQFSNSRSEMNVSTLELGDSALYLCASSWLGTSGGANTGELFFGEGSRLTVL.

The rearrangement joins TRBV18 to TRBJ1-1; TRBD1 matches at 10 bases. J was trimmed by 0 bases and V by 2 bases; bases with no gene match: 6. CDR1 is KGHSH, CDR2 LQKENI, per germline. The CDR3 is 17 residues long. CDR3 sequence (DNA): TGTGCCAGCTCACCAGGGGGACAGGGGATCATGAACACTGAAGCTTTCTTT. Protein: CASSPGGQGIMNTEAFF.

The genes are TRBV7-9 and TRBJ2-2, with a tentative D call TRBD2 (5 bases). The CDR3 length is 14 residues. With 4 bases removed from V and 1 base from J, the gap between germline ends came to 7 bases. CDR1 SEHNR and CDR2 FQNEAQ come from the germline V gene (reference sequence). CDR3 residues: CASSSGVNTGELFF. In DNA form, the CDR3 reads TGTGCCAGCAGCTCCGGGGTGAACACCGGGGAGCTGTTTTTT.

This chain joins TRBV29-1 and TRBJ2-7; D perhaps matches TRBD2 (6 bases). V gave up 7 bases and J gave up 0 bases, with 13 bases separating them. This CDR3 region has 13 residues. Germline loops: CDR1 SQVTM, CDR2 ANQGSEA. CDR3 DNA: TGCAGCGCTGTCGCGGGGAACTCCTACGAGCAGTACTTC. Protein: CSAVAGNSYEQYF.

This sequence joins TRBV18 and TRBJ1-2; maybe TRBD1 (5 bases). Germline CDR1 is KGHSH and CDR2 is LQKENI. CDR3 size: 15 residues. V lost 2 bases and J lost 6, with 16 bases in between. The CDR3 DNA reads TGTGCCAGCTCACCAGGGGACCCATACGGAGATGGCTACACCTTC. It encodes CASSPGDPYGDGYTF.

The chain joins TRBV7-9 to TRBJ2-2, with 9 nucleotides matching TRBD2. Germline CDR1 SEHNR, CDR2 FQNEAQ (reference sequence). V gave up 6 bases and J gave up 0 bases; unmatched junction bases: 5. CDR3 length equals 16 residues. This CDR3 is CASRKREVANTGELFF. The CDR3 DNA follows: TGTGCCAGCAGAAAGCGGGAGGTAGCGAACACCGGGGAGCTGTTTTTT.

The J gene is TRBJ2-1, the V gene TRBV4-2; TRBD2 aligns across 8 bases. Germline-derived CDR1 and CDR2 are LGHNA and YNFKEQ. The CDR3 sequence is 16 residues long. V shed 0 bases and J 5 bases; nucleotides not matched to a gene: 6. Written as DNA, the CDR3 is TGTGCCAGCAGCCAAGAAGGGCGGGGGGTGAACAATGAGCAGTTCTTC. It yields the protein CASSQEGRGVNNEQFF.